These 18 T cell receptor beta chains came from one sample sequenced in a study of post-analysis software for immune sequencing data. Findings and caveats of the study: In patients, about 5 TRBV segments were more frequent than in controls, with TRBV5-6, TRBV5-1 and TRBV20-1 among them.

These receptors lack a known antigen. Unique-molecular-identifier-tagged TCR beta cDNA libraries were used. A single record per CDR3 protein comes from TCRdb applying MiXCR to the PCR reads. This table holds 750,000 to 950,000 distinct CDR3 sequences, around 50% found once. Sequencing was performed on blood. These receptors were obtained from a girl aged 5-17 years with multiple sclerosis.

The rearrangement links TRBV3-1 to TRBJ2-1; D is unresolved. CDR3 length: 15 amino acids. V lost 3 bases and J 4 bases, leaving 13 bases between the germline ends. Germline values: CDR1 LGHDT, CDR2 YNNKEL (reference sequence). In DNA form, the CDR3 reads TGTGCCAGCAGCCAGGCCAGAGAAATTTACAATGAGCAGTTCTTC. It translates to CASSQAREIYNEQFF.

The chain couples TRBV15 to TRBJ2-6, with D unclear. The CDR3 has 14 residues. Trimming cost V 2 bases and J 0 bases, with 2 bases left between them. Germline V gene sequence: CDR1 LNHNV, CDR2 YYDKDF (reference sequence). CDR3 in amino acids: CATSRISGANVLTF. The CDR3 DNA sequence: TGTGCCACCAGCAGAATCTCTGGGGCCAACGTCCTGACTTTC. The complete variable domain, with remaining parts taken from reference TRBV15 and TRBJ2-6, reads DAMVIQNPRYQVTQFGKPVTLSCSQTLNHNVMYWYQQKSSQAPKLLFHYYDKDFNNEADTPDNFQSRRPNTSFCFLDIRSPGLGDTAMYLCATSRISGANVLTFGAGSRLTVL.

In this sample, this clonotype turned up a few times. This chain uses TRBV7-2 with TRBJ2-5; D ambiguous. Germline CDR1 and CDR2: SGHTA and FQGNSA. V gave up 1 base and J gave up 2 bases, with 8 bases separating them. The CDR3 is 14 amino acids. CDR3 DNA: TGTGCCAGCAGCTTAGGGGCCGCACAAGAGACCCAGTACTTC. Its translation: CASSLGAAQETQYF. The variable domain in full, completed from reference TRBV7-2 and TRBJ2-5, reads GAGVSQSPSNKVTEKGKDVELRCDPISGHTALYWYRQSLGQGLEFLIYFQGNSAPDKSGLPSDRFSAERTGGSVSTLTIQRTQQEDSAVYLCASSLGAAQETQYFGPGTRLLVL.

This clonotype has only one observation. The genes are TRBV5-1 and TRBJ1-3; D gene uncertain. The CDR3 length is 15 residues. Germline values: CDR1 SGHRS, CDR2 YFSETQ. V was clipped by 0 bases and J by 0 bases, with 7 bases between them. The CDR3 reads CASSLDRGSGNTIYF. The CDR3 bases are TGCGCCAGCAGCTTGGACCGGGGCTCTGGAAACACCATATATTTT.

The genes are TRBV5-1 and TRBJ1-4, with TRBD1 matching over 7 bases. CDR3 length: 16 amino acids. Germline CDR1 SGHRS, CDR2 YFSETQ. V trimming: 5 bases; J trimming: 7 bases; junction bases outside the gene matches: 14. The CDR3 bases are TGCGCCAGCAGAGCCGGGACAGTCCCAACGGGTGAAAAACTGTTTTTT. Protein: CASRAGTVPTGEKLFF. The full variable domain, rest sourced from reference TRBV5-1 and TRBJ1-4, is KAGVTQTPRYLIKTRGQQVTLSCSPISGHRSVSWYQQTPGQGLQFLFEYFSETQRNKGNFPGRFSGRQFSNSRSEMNVSTLELGDSALYLCASRAGTVPTGEKLFFGSGTQLSVL.

This clonotype has only a few counts. The rearrangement links TRBV20-1 to TRBJ1-1; weak D call: TRBD1 (5 bases). The CDR3 runs 14 residues. Germline CDR1 DFQATT, CDR2 SNEGSKA (reference sequence). V shed 6 bases and J shed 4 bases, with 18 bases lying between them. The DNA of the CDR3 is TGCAGTGCAAGACCGAGGGGAGTGGGCACTGAAGCTTTCTTT. Protein product: CSARPRGVGTEAFF.

The rearrangement uses TRBV29-1 and TRBJ1-2; D might be TRBD1 (5 bases). Germline V lookup: CDR1 SQVTM, CDR2 ANQGSEA. The CDR3 spans 13 residues. V dropped 7 bases and J dropped 4 bases, with 16 bases sitting between them. CDR3 residues: CSAGRAGFYGYTF. In DNA, the CDR3 is TGCAGCGCGGGACGGGCGGGATTCTATGGCTACACCTTC.

The CDR3 is CSVGQGRSSTDTQYF. In DNA, the CDR3 is TGCAGCGTTGGGCAGGGCCGTTCTAGCACAGATACGCAGTATTTT. The V gene is TRBV29-1, the J gene TRBJ2-3; D possibly corresponds to TRBD1 (5 bases). Germline V gene data show CDR1 as SQVTM and CDR2 as ANQGSEA. The CDR3 is made up of 15 amino acids. Between the trimmed V and J ends, which lost 4 bases and 0 bases, there was a span of 14 bases.

V usage is TRBV5-1 and J usage is TRBJ2-3, with 9 bases aligning to TRBD2. Per germline, CDR1 SGHRS and CDR2 YFSETQ. The CDR3 extends over 16 amino acids. V dropped 4 bases and J dropped 0; count of bases not matched to a gene: 6. CDR3 nucleotides: TGCGCCAGCAGCCAGGGACTAGCAGTGAGCACAGATACGCAGTATTTT. Encoded protein: CASSQGLAVSTDTQYF.

This CDR3 reads CASSLNSGSLAYNEQFF. The CDR3 nucleotides are TGTGCCAGCAGCTTAAATAGCGGGAGTCTTGCCTACAATGAGCAGTTCTTC. The chain recombines TRBV7-3 with TRBJ2-1, with 9 bases that match TRBD2. This CDR3 is 17 amino acids long. The germline CDR1 and CDR2 sequences are SGHTA and FQGTGA. Trimming cost V 1 base and J 2 bases; bases outside gene matches: 6. Using reference TRBV7-3 and TRBJ2-1 for the parts outside the CDR3, the full variable domain is GAGVSQTPSNKVTEKGKYVELRCDPISGHTALYWYRQSLGQGPEFLIYFQGTGAADDSGLPNDRFFAVRPEGSVSTLKIQRTERGDSAVYLCASSLNSGSLAYNEQFFGPGTRLTVL.

V and J are TRBV7-2 and TRBJ2-3, with 9 nucleotides matching TRBD2. Trimming removed 2 bases from V and 6 bases from J; junction bases left unmatched: 9. This CDR3 is built from 16 residues. Germline-derived CDR1 and CDR2 are SGHTA and FQGNSA. The CDR3 here is CASSLTIGSGSDTQYF. In DNA form, the CDR3 reads TGTGCCAGCAGCTTAACCATAGGTAGCGGGAGTGATACGCAGTATTTT. The full variable domain, its missing parts supplied by reference TRBV7-2 and TRBJ2-3, is GAGVSQSPSNKVTEKGKDVELRCDPISGHTALYWYRQSLGQGLEFLIYFQGNSAPDKSGLPSDRFSAERTGGSVSTLTIQRTQQEDSAVYLCASSLTIGSGSDTQYFGPGTRLTVL.

This clonotype showed up just a few times. The gene calls are TRBV7-9 and TRBJ1-6, with 7 bases aligning to TRBD1. The ends lost 8 bases at V and 3 bases at J; junction bases unmatched: 10. Germline lookup yields CDR1 SEHNR and CDR2 FQNEAQ (reference sequence). This CDR3 is 16 amino acids long. CDR3 sequence reads: CASEGTDSVYNSPLHF. Here the CDR3 DNA reads TGTGCCAGCGAGGGGACAGACTCCGTCTATAATTCACCCCTCCACTTT.

Regarding this clonotype: The final CDR3 position lacks the conserved phenylalanine or tryptophan, pointing to a likely read error. This sequence joins TRBV4-1 and TRBJ2-1, with D possibly TRBD2 on 5 matching bases. This CDR3 comprises 16 residues. V gave up 0 bases and J gave up 5 bases, with 14 bases separating them. Germline CDR1 and CDR2: MGHRA and YSYEKL. Here the CDR3 reads CASSQDEVGINNEQFC. CDR3 bases: TGCGCCAGCAGCCAAGATGAAGTCGGGATCAACAATGAGCAGTTCTGC.

This clonotype was observed a few times. V usage is TRBV9 and J usage is TRBJ1-2; the D gene is possibly TRBD1 (6 bases). The CDR3 extends over 15 amino acids. Germline values: CDR1 SGDLS, CDR2 YYNGEE. The V gene lost 4 bases and the J gene lost 8 bases, with 21 bases spanning the gap. CDR3 protein: CASSRAGGAGVGYTF. In DNA form, the CDR3 reads TGTGCCAGCAGCCGTGCGGGGGGCGCCGGGGTCGGCTACACCTTC.

This clonotype was found once. J is TRBJ2-1 and V is TRBV2, with D tentatively TRBD1 or TRBD2 (5 bases each). The CDR3 runs 15 residues. Germline values: CDR1 SNHLY, CDR2 FYNNEI. V gave up 4 bases and J gave up 2 bases, with 12 bases separating them. The CDR3 sequence is CASSAGGGPYNEQFF. The CDR3 DNA is TGTGCCAGCAGTGCAGGTGGGGGACCCTACAATGAGCAGTTCTTC. Full variable domain (rest looked up from reference TRBV2 and TRBJ2-1): EPEVTQTPSHQVTQMGQEVILRCVPISNHLYFYWYRQILGQKVEFLVSFYNNEISEKSEIFDDQFSVERPDGSNFTLKIRSTKLEDSAMYFCASSAGGGPYNEQFFGPGTRLTVL.

This clonotype was picked up a small number of times. The chain is built from TRBV5-1 and TRBJ2-1; D unclear. Germline V gene sequence: CDR1 SGHRS, CDR2 YFSETQ. Trimming took off 0 bases at V and 2 bases at J, with 12 bases between the two ends. This CDR3 has 16 amino acids. The CDR3: CASSLAGARTYNEQFF. Written as DNA, the CDR3 is TGCGCCAGCAGCTTGGCCGGAGCGAGAACCTACAATGAGCAGTTCTTC.

CDR3 nucleotides: TGTGCCAGCAGTCCCCGGGGAGCCCTACGTAAGAACACTGAAGCTTTCTTT. Protein: CASSPRGALRKNTEAFF. The V call is TRBV14, the J call TRBJ1-1; unclear D gene. The CDR3 spans 17 residues. The V end lost 6 bases, the J end lost 1 base, and 21 bases lay between the germline ends. From germline, CDR1 is SGHDN and CDR2 FVKESK.

This clonotype occurred a few times. V is TRBV7-3 and J is TRBJ2-5; 8 nucleotides match TRBD2. V shed 5 bases and J 4 bases; nucleotides not matched to a gene: 9. This CDR3 comprises 15 residues. Germline CDR1 and CDR2: SGHTA and FQGTGA. CDR3 sequence (DNA): TGTGCCAGCAGCCCTTTTCGGGGGGGCCCAGAGACCCAGTACTTC. Residues: CASSPFRGGPETQYF. The full variable domain, in which reference TRBV7-3 and TRBJ2-5 provide the parts outside the CDR3, is GAGVSQTPSNKVTEKGKYVELRCDPISGHTALYWYRQSLGQGPEFLIYFQGTGAADDSGLPNDRFFAVRPEGSVSTLKIQRTERGDSAVYLCASSPFRGGPETQYFGPGTRLLVL.